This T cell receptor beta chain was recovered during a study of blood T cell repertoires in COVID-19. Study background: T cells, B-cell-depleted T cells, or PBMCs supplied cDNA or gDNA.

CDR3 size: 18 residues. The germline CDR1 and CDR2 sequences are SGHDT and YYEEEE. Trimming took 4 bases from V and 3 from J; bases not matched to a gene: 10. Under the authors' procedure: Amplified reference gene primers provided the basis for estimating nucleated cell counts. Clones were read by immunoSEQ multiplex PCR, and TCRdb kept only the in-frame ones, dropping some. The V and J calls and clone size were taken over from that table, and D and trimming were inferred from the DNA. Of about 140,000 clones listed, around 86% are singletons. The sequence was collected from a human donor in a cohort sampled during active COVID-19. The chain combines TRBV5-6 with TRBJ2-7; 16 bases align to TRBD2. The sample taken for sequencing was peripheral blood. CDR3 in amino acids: CASSPEGLAGGPRYEQYF. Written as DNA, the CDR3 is TGTGCCAGCAGCCCGGAGGGACTAGCGGGAGGGCCGCGCTACGAGCAGTACTTC.